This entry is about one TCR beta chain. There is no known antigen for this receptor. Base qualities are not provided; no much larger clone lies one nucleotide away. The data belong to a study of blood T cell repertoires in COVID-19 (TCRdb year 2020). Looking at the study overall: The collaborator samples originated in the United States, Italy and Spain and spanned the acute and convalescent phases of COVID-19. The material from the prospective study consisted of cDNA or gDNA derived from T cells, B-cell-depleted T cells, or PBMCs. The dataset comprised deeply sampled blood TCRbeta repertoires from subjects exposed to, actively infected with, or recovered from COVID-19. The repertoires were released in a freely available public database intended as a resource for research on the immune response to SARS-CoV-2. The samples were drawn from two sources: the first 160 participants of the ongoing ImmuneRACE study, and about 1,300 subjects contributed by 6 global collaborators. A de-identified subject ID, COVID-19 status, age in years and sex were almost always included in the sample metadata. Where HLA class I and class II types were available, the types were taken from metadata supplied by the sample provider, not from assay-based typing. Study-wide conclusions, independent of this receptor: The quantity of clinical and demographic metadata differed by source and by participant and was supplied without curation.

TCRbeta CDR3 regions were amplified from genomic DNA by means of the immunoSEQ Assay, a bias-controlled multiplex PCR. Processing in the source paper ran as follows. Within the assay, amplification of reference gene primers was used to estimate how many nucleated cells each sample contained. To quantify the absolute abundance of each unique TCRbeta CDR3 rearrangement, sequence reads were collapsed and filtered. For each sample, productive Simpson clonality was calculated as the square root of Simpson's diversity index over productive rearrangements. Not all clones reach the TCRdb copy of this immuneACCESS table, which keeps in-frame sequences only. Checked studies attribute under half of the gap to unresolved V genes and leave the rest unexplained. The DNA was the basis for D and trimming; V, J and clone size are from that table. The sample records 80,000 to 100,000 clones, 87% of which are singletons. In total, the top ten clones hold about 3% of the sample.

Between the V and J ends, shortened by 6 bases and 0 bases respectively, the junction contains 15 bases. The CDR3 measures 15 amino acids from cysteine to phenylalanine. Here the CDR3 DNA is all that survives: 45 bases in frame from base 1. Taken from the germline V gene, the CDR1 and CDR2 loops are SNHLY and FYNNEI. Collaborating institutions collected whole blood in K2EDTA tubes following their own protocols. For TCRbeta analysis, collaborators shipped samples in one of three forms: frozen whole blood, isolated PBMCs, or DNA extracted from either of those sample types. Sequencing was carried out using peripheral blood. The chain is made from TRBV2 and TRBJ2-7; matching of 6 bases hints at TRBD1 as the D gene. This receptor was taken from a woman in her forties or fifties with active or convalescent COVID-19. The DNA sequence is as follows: TGTGCCAGCAGGAGTGTTGGACAGATCTCCTACGAGCAGTACTTC. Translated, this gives CASRSVGQISYEQYF.